What follows are 16 T cell receptor beta chains derived from one specimen sequenced in a study of read filtering for tumor transcriptome and immune sequencing (dated by TCRdb to between 2020 and 2021). Sequencing used an Illumina HiSeq 4000. The Immunoverse kit was used to build TCR libraries from approximately 410 ng RNA, with molecular barcoded adaptors covering alpha/delta and beta/gamma chains. Through fastp at Q25 and MiXCR, TCRdb rebuilt clones from the public reads, retaining in-frame beta chains. Each entry is one CDR3 protein sequence, shown with its most common DNA and genes. The sample table shows 35,000 to 50,000 distinct CDR3 sequences, and less than 20% are seen once. The ten largest clones represent around two fifths of the sample. The sequencing sample was made of a population of CD138-negative cells sorted from bone marrow. Per the publication, the cell subset or site label means: bone marrow mononuclear cells depleted of CD138+ plasma/myeloma cells by negative magnetic selection. These receptors all come from a donor aged 40 or older with multiple myeloma.

This clonotype was detected ten times or more. CDR3 nucleotide sequence: TGTGCCAGCAGTTCCGACGGCTACTATGGCTACACCTTC. Translated, it gives CASSSDGYYGYTF. The V call is TRBV2, the J call TRBJ1-2; D gene uncertain. The length of the CDR3 is 13 residues. Germline values: CDR1 SNHLY, CDR2 FYNNEI. With 5 bases removed from V and 3 bases from J, the gap between germline ends came to 10 bases.

In this sample, this clonotype turned up many times. The CDR3 loop reads CASSLARPGANVLTF. The CDR3 region has the DNA TGTGCCAGCAGCTTAGCCCGACCTGGGGCCAACGTCCTGACTTTC. V usage is TRBV7-9 and J usage is TRBJ2-6; unclear D gene. The CDR3 has 15 residues. Germline V gives CDR1 SEHNR, CDR2 FQNEAQ (reference sequence). Trimming cost V 0 bases and J 2 bases, with 5 bases left between them.

This clonotype was observed at least ten times. The CDR3 DNA reads as TGTGCCAGCAGTTACCCTGAGCGGGAGGGCCGACGGGAGCAGTTCTTC. This gives the protein CASSYPEREGRREQFF. The chain joins TRBV6-2 or TRBV6-3 to TRBJ2-1; the match to TRBD2 covers 10 bases. With 2 bases clipped from V and 10 bases from J, the junction kept 11 bases outside the gene matches. The CDR3 contains 16 residues. Looked up from germline, CDR1 is MNHEY and CDR2 is SVGEGT.

This clonotype has a count of ten or more. The chain couples TRBV4-1 to TRBJ1-5; D gene unclear. V lost 0 bases and J lost 2, with 11 bases in between. Germline loops: CDR1 MGHRA, CDR2 YSYEKL. There are 16 residues in the CDR3. DNA of the CDR3: TGCGCCAGCAGCCAAGATAGCGGAATCGGCAATCAGCCCCAGCATTTT. Encoded protein: CASSQDSGIGNQPQHF.

The sample holds many counts of this clonotype. The CDR3 is CASSWTGDTDTQYF. CDR3 coding DNA: TGCGCCAGCAGCTGGACCGGTGACACAGATACGCAGTATTTT. The rearrangement uses TRBV5-1 and TRBJ2-3; D remains unclear. V was cut by 3 bases and J by 2 bases, with 10 bases left in between. Germline CDR1 SGHRS, CDR2 YFSETQ. CDR3 length equals 14 residues.

This chain connects TRBV5-1 to TRBJ2-1; no clear D. The CDR3 has 15 residues. Germline V CDR1 and CDR2: SGHRS, YFSETQ. V was shortened by 2 bases and J by 2 bases, with 11 bases between the two germline ends. The CDR3 is CASSFRLGAYNEQFF. For the CDR3, the DNA is TGCGCCAGCAGCTTTCGATTAGGCGCCTACAATGAGCAGTTCTTC.

There are many counts of this clonotype. The chain combines TRBV29-1 with TRBJ2-7, with 10 bases identical to TRBD1. The CDR3 sequence is 14 residues long. Germline V gene lookup returns CDR1 SQVTM and CDR2 ANQGSEA. Trimming cost V 2 bases and J 6 bases; bases outside gene matches: 7. The CDR3 DNA reads as TGCAGCGTTGAACCGACAGGGGGCCCCTCCGAGCAGTACTTC. Translated: CSVEPTGGPSEQYF.

This clonotype was seen many times. The V call is TRBV28, the J call TRBJ2-3; 7 bases are shared with TRBD1. V lost 4 bases and J lost 2; bases outside the gene matches: 6. Germline V gene data show CDR1 as MDHEN and CDR2 as SYDVKM. The CDR3 is made up of 15 amino acids. CDR3 amino acids: CASSSTGTDTDTQYF. The DNA of the CDR3 is TGTGCCAGCAGTTCAACCGGGACAGACACAGATACGCAGTATTTT.

The genes are TRBV12-3 or TRBV12-4 and TRBJ1-5; no clear D. V gave up 6 bases and J gave up 5 bases, with 14 bases separating them. This CDR3 comprises 14 residues. CDR3 sequence (DNA): TGTGCCAGCAGCGAGACGTCACCCGATCAGCCCCAGCATTTT. Translating it yields CASSETSPDQPQHF.

The rearrangement uses TRBV20-1 and TRBJ1-5; 9 positions match TRBD1. CDR3 size: 13 residues. V trimming: 6 bases; J trimming: 3 bases; junction bases outside the gene matches: 3. Germline CDR1 is DFQATT and CDR2 is SNEGSKA (reference sequence). CDR3 DNA: TGCAGTGCAGGGACAGGGTCCAATCAGCCCCAGCATTTT. Its protein is CSAGTGSNQPQHF.

The table lists this clonotype with many counts. The CDR3 DNA is TGTGCCAGCAGTACCCAGGGGGTCCCCACAGATACGCAGTATTTT. Translating gives CASSTQGVPTDTQYF. The rearrangement joins TRBV6-1 to TRBJ2-3; 7 bases are a match to TRBD1. The CDR3 contains 15 residues. The junction had 7 bases not matched to a gene; V was cut back by 5 bases and J by 2 bases. Germline CDR1 is MNHNS and CDR2 is SASEGT.

In its sample, this clonotype was seen a few times. This chain joins TRBV19 and TRBJ2-3; tentatively, D is TRBD2 (5 bases). The germline V and J ends were trimmed by 9 bases and 2 bases, with 9 bases remaining between them. CDR3 length equals 12 residues. Germline V gives CDR1 LNHDA, CDR2 SQIVND (reference sequence). CDR3 DNA sequence: TGTGCCAGCGGAGCGGACACAGATACGCAGTATTTT. Protein sequence: CASGADTDTQYF.

The sample holds a few counts of this clonotype. The chain couples TRBV28 to TRBJ2-7; no reliable D call. The V and J ends lost 3 bases and 2 bases respectively, with 11 bases between them. Germline loops: CDR1 MDHEN, CDR2 SYDVKM. CDR3 length: 14 amino acids. CDR3 loop: CASSFRFQPYEQYF. The CDR3 region has the DNA TGTGCCAGCAGTTTCCGATTTCAGCCCTACGAGCAGTACTTC.

The chain joins TRBV27 to TRBJ2-4; 8 bases line up with TRBD1. The CDR3 runs 11 residues. V gave up 8 bases and J gave up 6 bases; unmatched junction bases: 0. Per the germline V gene, CDR1 is MNHEY and CDR2 is SMNVEV (reference sequence). The DNA for the CDR3 is TGTGCCAGCGGGACAGGAAACATTCAGTACTTC. As protein: CASGTGNIQYF.

This clonotype turned up a few times. The chain recombines TRBV20-1 with TRBJ2-7, with D possibly TRBD2 on 5 matching bases. Germline CDR1 reads DFQATT; CDR2 reads SNEGSKA (reference sequence). With 4 bases removed from V and 4 bases from J, the gap between germline ends came to 14 bases. The CDR3 extends over 13 amino acids. Here the CDR3 reads CSATPRTGYEQYF. The CDR3 nucleotides are TGCAGTGCTACCCCCCGGACTGGTTACGAGCAGTACTTC.

This clonotype has a count of ten or more. The gene calls are TRBV20-1 and TRBJ2-1; 9 bases agree with TRBD1. The CDR3 loop spans 16 amino acids. Germline values: CDR1 DFQATT, CDR2 SNEGSKA (reference sequence). Germline trimming cut 3 bases from V and 2 bases from J; bases unmatched to any gene: 8. The CDR3 protein is CSARIPGTGTYNEQFF. CDR3 bases: TGCAGTGCTAGGATTCCCGGGACAGGGACCTACAATGAGCAGTTCTTC.